The 13 T cell receptor beta chains below come from one sample, sequenced in a study of blood T cells in healthy people across ages. Primers used in a second PCR of roughly 6 to 11 cycles were a sample-barcoded 5' primer and a J-beta primer mix. TCRdb recomputed calls from the 5' RACE reads with MiXCR, one row per CDR3 protein. Of 1.5 million to 2 million distinct CDR3 sequences in the sample, under 30% are singletons; the top ten hold about 8%. The material sequenced was blood. Source of these receptors: a woman aged 30 to 39 in good health.

The V and J genes are TRBV5-6 and TRBJ2-1; TRBD2 matches 7 bases. Trimming cost V 0 bases and J 9 bases; bases outside gene matches: 9. Germline V gene sequence: CDR1 SGHDT, CDR2 YYEEEE. CDR3 size: 15 residues. The CDR3 spells CASSLEVGGYSEQFF. In DNA, the CDR3 is TGTGCCAGCAGCTTGGAAGTGGGAGGGTATAGTGAGCAGTTCTTC.

This clonotype was picked up a small number of times. This sequence joins TRBV28 and TRBJ1-2; D not resolved. Germline CDR1 MDHEN, CDR2 SYDVKM. Deletions cut 7 bases from V and 1 base from J, with 16 bases between. This CDR3 has 15 amino acids. The DNA of the CDR3 is TGTGCCAGCACCGAGCGGGGTGGGGTTAACTATGGCTACACCTTC. Translation: CASTERGGVNYGYTF.

The sample holds many counts of this clonotype. The chain employs TRBV24-1 and TRBJ2-1; 7 nucleotides align to TRBD1. Germline V lookup: CDR1 KGHDR, CDR2 SFDVKD. Trimming at V came to 4 bases and at J to 3 bases, leaving 8 bases not matched to a gene. The CDR3 sequence is 16 residues long. CDR3 nucleotides: TGTGCCACCAGTGACAGGGACAGCGGATACTACAATGAGCAGTTCTTC. Its translation: CATSDRDSGYYNEQFF.

As to this clonotype: Being one base from a much bigger clone, this may be a read error. The rearrangement links TRBV28 to TRBJ2-4; D could derive from TRBD1 or TRBD2 (6 bases each). Germline CDR1 MDHEN, CDR2 SYDVKM. The CDR3 has 15 amino acids. In DNA, the CDR3 is TGTGCCAGCAGCCCCCCGGGGGCAGCCAAAAACATTCAGGACTTC. Its translation: CASSPPGAAKNIQDF.

Only a few counts were recorded for this clonotype. This chain links TRBV4-2 with TRBJ2-1; 12 bases align to TRBD1. The CDR3 runs to 16 residues. CDR1 is LGHNA, CDR2 YNFKEQ, per germline. V was clipped by 5 bases and J by 10 bases; unmatched bases: 12. The CDR3 is CASSSLGTGGFGEQFF. The CDR3 DNA reads TGTGCCAGCAGCTCTCTTGGGACAGGGGGCTTCGGGGAGCAGTTCTTC.

This clonotype was seen more than once but under ten times. V is TRBV4-3 and J is TRBJ1-1; D remains ambiguous. The CDR3 length is 14 residues. Trimming removed 0 bases from V and 0 bases from J, with 5 bases in between. CDR1 is LGHNA, CDR2 YSLEER, per germline. The CDR3 protein is CASSQERLNTEAFF. The CDR3 coding sequence is TGCGCCAGCAGCCAAGAACGGTTGAACACTGAAGCTTTCTTT.

The gene calls are TRBV29-1 and TRBJ2-1, with 8 bases matching TRBD2. CDR3 length equals 13 residues. Germline V gene lookup returns CDR1 SQVTM and CDR2 ANQGSEA. Trimming removed 3 bases from V and 5 bases from J; junction bases left unmatched: 3. This CDR3 reads CSVDGRAHNEQFF. CDR3 DNA sequence: TGCAGCGTTGACGGGAGGGCCCACAATGAGCAGTTCTTC.

As for this clonotype: A read error may produce the germline difference seen at one junction end. This chain links TRBV5-1 with TRBJ1-5; D unresolved. Per germline, CDR1 SGHRS and CDR2 YFSETQ. The CDR3 has 13 residues. The CDR3, as DNA: TGCGCCAGCAGCTTGGGTGTTAATCAGTCCCAGCATTTT. As protein: CASSLGVNQSQHF.

The chain carries TRBV7-2 and TRBJ2-7, with 11 bases identical to TRBD2. The V segment lost 6 bases and the J segment 7 bases; nucleotides outside the gene matches: 8. Germline V gene lookup returns CDR1 SGHTA and CDR2 FQGNSA. This CDR3 comprises 14 residues. Here the CDR3 reads CASRSTSGTGEQYF. In DNA form, the CDR3 reads TGTGCCAGCAGGTCGACTAGCGGGACAGGGGAGCAGTACTTC.

This clonotype was observed a handful of times. A much bigger clone sits one base away, suggesting this may be a read error. The chain links TRBV7-3 to TRBJ2-4, with a possible D match to TRBD1 (6 bases). The V gene lost 5 bases and the J gene lost 13 bases, with 21 bases spanning the gap. The CDR3 loop spans 14 amino acids. Per germline, CDR1 SGHTA and CDR2 FQGTGA. The CDR3 region has the DNA TGTGCCAGCAGCACACAAGCACAGGGCAATGAGCAGTACTTC. Protein sequence: CASSTQAQGNEQYF.

V is TRBV11-1 and J is TRBJ2-1; 7 bases match TRBD2. The CDR3 has 16 residues. Germline trimming cut 8 bases from V and 5 bases from J; bases unmatched to any gene: 15. CDR1 is SGHAT and CDR2 is FQDESV in the germline V gene (reference sequence). The CDR3 spells CASRGGGSKWDNEQFF. CDR3 coding DNA: TGTGCCAGCCGTGGCGGGGGATCCAAGTGGGACAATGAGCAGTTCTTC.

The chain recombines TRBV18 with TRBJ2-2; D is undetermined. Germline assignment: CDR1 KGHSH and CDR2 LQKENI. The CDR3 covers 14 residues. V lost 4 bases and J 5 bases, leaving 11 bases between the germline ends. The DNA for the CDR3 is TGTGCCAGCTCACAAAGGACCCTTACCGGGGAGCTGTTTTTT. This codes for CASSQRTLTGELFF. Drawing the rest from reference TRBV18 and TRBJ2-2, the complete variable domain is NAGVMQNPRHLVRRRGQEARLRCSPMKGHSHVYWYRQLPEEGLKFMVYLQKENIIDESGMPKERFSAEFPKEGPSILRIQQVVRGDSAAYFCASSQRTLTGELFFGEGSRLTVL.

This clonotype was seen more than once but under ten times. This sequence joins TRBV12-3 or TRBV12-4 and TRBJ2-5; possible D gene TRBD2, 5 bases. V was pared by 3 bases and J by 4 bases, with 12 bases between. There are 14 residues in the CDR3. The CDR3 protein is CASSLTRGAETQYF. The CDR3 DNA follows: TGTGCCAGCAGTTTGACCCGGGGAGCAGAGACCCAGTACTTC.